The T cell receptor (beta chain) described here comes from a study of blood T cell repertoires in COVID-19 (TCRdb year 2020). Background on the whole study: Samples from collaborators originated in the United States, Italy and Spain and spanned both the acute and convalescent phases of COVID-19. Sample metadata almost always included a de-identified subject ID, COVID-19 status, age in years and sex. The repertoires were made available in a free public database intended to serve as a resource for research on the immune response to SARS-CoV-2. Deeply sampled blood TCRbeta repertoires from subjects exposed to, actively infected with, or recovered from COVID-19 were included in the dataset. The samples were drawn from the first 160 participants of the ongoing ImmuneRACE study and from 1,200 or so subjects provided by 6 global collaborators. HLA class I and class II types, where available, came from metadata supplied by the sample provider rather than from assay-based typing. The material from the prospective study consisted of cDNA or gDNA derived from T cells, B-cell-depleted T cells, or PBMCs.

TCRbeta CDR3 regions were amplified from genomic DNA by means of the immunoSEQ Assay, a bias-controlled multiplex PCR. The study's processing was this. Within the assay, amplification of reference gene primers was used to estimate how many nucleated cells each sample contained. To quantify the absolute abundance of each unique TCRbeta CDR3 rearrangement, sequence reads were collapsed and filtered. For each sample, productive Simpson clonality was calculated as the square root of Simpson's diversity index over productive rearrangements. TCRdb re-hosts the immuneACCESS table, in-frame sequences only. Its copies lack some clones; in the studies checked, an unresolved V gene accounts for under half of them, and the cause for the rest is not known. Clone size and V and J calls were adopted from that table, with D and trimming inferred from the DNA. A total of about 210,000 clones appear in this sample, 80% to 85% of them only once. The ten top clones hold about 10% of the sample.

The investigation overall reported the following: How much clinical and demographic metadata was included differed by source and by participant, and the metadata was provided uncurated.

The germline V gene encodes CDR1 SGHTA and CDR2 FQGTGA. V has 5 bases trimmed and J has 8 bases trimmed; junction bases matching no gene number 7. Its CDR3 holds 13 amino acids, cysteine through phenylalanine. Of all the DNA, just the CDR3 is kept, 39 bases in frame from base 1. Remarks on this clone: The specificity of this receptor is unknown. Nothing much larger sits one base from this clone, and base qualities are not available.

One collaborating source in Seattle enrolled patients while the patients were actively infected and followed the patients over time throughout the course of disease. Whole blood was collected in K2EDTA tubes by collaborating institutions according to the institutions' own protocols. For TCRbeta analysis, collaborators shipped samples as frozen whole blood, isolated PBMCs, or DNA extracted from either of those sample types. The sequenced sample consisted of peripheral blood. The sequence links TRBV7-3 to TRBJ2-3; the junction holds 7 bases that match TRBD1. The receptor was isolated from a woman at least 80 years old with COVID-19, enrolled during active disease. CDR3 sequence: CASSPNRGATQYF. The nucleotide sequence is given as TGTGCCAGCAGCCCCAACAGGGGTGCTACGCAGTATTTT.